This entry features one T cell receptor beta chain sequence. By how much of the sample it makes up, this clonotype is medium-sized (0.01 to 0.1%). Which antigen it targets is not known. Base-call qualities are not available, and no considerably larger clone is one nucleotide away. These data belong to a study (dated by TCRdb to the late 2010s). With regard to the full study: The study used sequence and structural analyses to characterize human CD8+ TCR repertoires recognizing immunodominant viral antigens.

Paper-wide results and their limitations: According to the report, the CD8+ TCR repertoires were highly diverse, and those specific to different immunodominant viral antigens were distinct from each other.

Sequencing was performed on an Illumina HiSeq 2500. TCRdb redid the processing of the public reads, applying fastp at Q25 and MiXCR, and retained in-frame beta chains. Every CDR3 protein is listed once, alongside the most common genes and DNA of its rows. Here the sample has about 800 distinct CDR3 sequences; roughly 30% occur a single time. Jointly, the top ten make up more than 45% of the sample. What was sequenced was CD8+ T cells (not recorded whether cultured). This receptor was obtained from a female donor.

The DNA is as follows: TGTGCCAGTAGTATGTTGGCGCTAGATACGCAGTATTTT. This gives the protein CASSMLALDTQYF. The rearranged chain carries TRBV19 and TRBJ2-3, with an unclear D gene assignment. Via the germline V gene (reference sequence), CDR1 is LNHDA and CDR2 SQIVND. Deletion took 3 bases off V and 5 bases off J, with a span of 9 bases between the germline ends. The CDR3, from cysteine to phenylalanine, totals 13 residues. This entry keeps only the CDR3 DNA: 39 bases, framed from base 1.